The rows below give T cell receptor beta chains drawn from one sample of a study of CD8 T cells in ankylosing spondylitis. One entry per CDR3 protein results from TCRdb running MiXCR on the 5' RACE reads. The sample lists around 430,000 distinct CDR3 sequences, roughly 15% occurring once. Sequencing was carried out using blood, either unsorted or a sorted T cell fraction (not recorded which). The receptors were sampled from a male donor with ankylosing spondylitis. The conserved cysteine and the conserved F or W are not part of the CDR3 here. Only part of the rows carry a size: once, few, many, or a class if the clone is expanded.

CDR3 length,V gene,clone size,J gene,CDR3 protein
10,TRBV20-1,few,TRBJ2-7,SARTGVYEQY
14,TRBV15,few,TRBJ1-1,ATSSTGGGLGTEAF
15,TRBV11-2,NA,TRBJ2-5,ASSLGGSGVNQETQY
12,TRBV4-2,NA,TRBJ2-1,ASSQDTSYNEQF
11,TRBV5-1,NA,TRBJ2-5,ASSGQDQETQY
14,TRBV7-2,NA,TRBJ2-1,ASSFLAGGRGNEQF
13,TRBV20-1,NA,TRBJ2-7,SSSPSGSGEGEQY
12,TRBV5-1,few,TRBJ2-1,ASSGLGLYNEQF
12,TRBV6-1,many,TRBJ1-1,ASSTGTVNTEAF
11,TRBV2,NA,TRBJ2-2,ASQGENTGELF
13,TRBV5-1,NA,TRBJ2-7,ASSQTSGRSYEQY
13,TRBV5-8,few,TRBJ1-1,ASSGGGILNTEAF
11,TRBV6-1,NA,TRBJ1-1,ASSVLLITEAF
11,TRBV20-1,NA,TRBJ1-3,SASYTGRNTIY
16,TRBV28,NA,TRBJ2-6,ASSASPGTRSGANVLT
11,TRBV15,many,TRBJ2-1,ATSRDSSQGQF
12,TRBV18,NA,TRBJ2-3,ASSPPSETDTQY
11,TRBV7-2,NA,TRBJ1-1,ASSMLGSTEAF